Listed below are T cell receptor beta chains from one sample, sequenced in a study of T cells in Graves' hyperthyroidism and ophthalmopathy. TCRdb reanalysed the multiplex PCR reads using MiXCR and keeps one entry per CDR3 protein. The table has roughly 510,000 distinct CDR3 sequences, around 50% seen once. The sequencing sample was made of peripheral blood or thyroid tissue (not recorded which). All receptors derive from an adult woman with Graves' disease, either hyperthyroidism or ophthalmopathy (not recorded which). The conserved cysteine and the conserved F or W are not part of the CDR3 here. The order of the fields is J gene, V gene, CDR3 protein.

TRBJ2-1	TRBV2	ASRERYNEQF
TRBJ1-2	TRBV13	ASSFGGFGYT
TRBJ2-2	TRBV29-1	SVLQGTTGELF
TRBJ2-5	TRBV20-1	SARTVSNQPQY
TRBJ1-1	TRBV15	ATSRGAGNTEAF
TRBJ1-3	TRBV10-3	AIQGASSGNTIY
TRBJ1-5	TRBV19	ASSNLDRDVGQPQH
TRBJ1-2	TRBV20-1	SAGRGWERGYT
TRBJ2-2	TRBV7-2	ASSSTTGGSNTGELF
TRBJ2-6	TRBV10-3	AITGTVPSGANVLT
TRBJ2-5	TRBV2	ASSEGLAGEYQETQY
TRBJ1-2	TRBV7-9	ASSFVQGYGYT
TRBJ2-7	TRBV29-1	SVAHQGRTYEQY
TRBJ1-3	TRBV5-1	ASSPSYSGNTIY
TRBJ2-7	TRBV2	ASSVQGVEQY
TRBJ2-7	TRBV6-5	ASRSSGVSYEQY
TRBJ2-7	TRBV30	AWGVAGGSEQY
TRBJ1-4	TRBV3-1	ASSQVNRVPREKLF
TRBJ1-2	TRBV10-2	ASSKSISHGYT
TRBJ2-5	TRBV7-2	ASSQSRDSYL
TRBJ1-2	TRBV6-2/TRBV6-3	ASSYNSDYGYT
TRBJ1-2	TRBV7-2	ASSLSEGTGYT
TRBJ2-7	TRBV20-1	SARKVNEQY
TRBJ1-4	TRBV2	ATRPGEGTEKLF
TRBJ2-2	TRBV2	ASSDEGSGASRRELF
TRBJ2-2	TRBV7-3	ASSPAPMGGSGELF
TRBJ1-4	TRBV7-2	ASSLIRGGEKLF
TRBJ2-7	TRBV6-2/TRBV6-3	ASSYSKSSLGQY